This TCR beta chain was retrieved from a study of T-cell reconstitution after alpha-beta-depleted transplantation in children. Unique molecular identifiers featured in how the TCRbeta library was prepared. A single record per CDR3 protein comes from TCRdb applying MiXCR to the PCR reads. The sample records 640,000 or so distinct CDR3 sequences, over 15% being singletons. This CDR3 comprises 13 residues. The germline CDR1 and CDR2 sequences are MGHRA and YSYEKL. Trimming shortened V by 5 bases and J by 7 bases, and 15 bases separated the two germline ends. The J gene is TRBJ2-7, the V gene TRBV4-1, with unresolved D. The receptor was derived from a human donor who donated a stem cell graft to a child with acute myeloid leukemia. The sample consisted of PBMCs from the stem cell graft donor, taken from the stem cell graft. The CDR3 region has the DNA TGCGCCAGCAGCTTCAGTTCGGGCTCGGAGCAGTACGTC. Amino acid sequence: CASSFSSGSEQYV.